The T cell receptor beta chain described here comes from a study of early T cells in non-severe SARS-CoV-2 infection. Study at large: Sequencing was performed on bulk RNA from unsorted whole blood, leaving chains unpaired.

This clonotype showed up just a few times. V lost 4 bases, J lost 2 bases, and 10 bases stayed unmatched. CDR3 length: 16 residues. Germline-derived CDR1 and CDR2 are SGHRS and YFSETQ. Individual cDNA molecules were tagged with unique molecular identifiers. From the 5' RACE reads, TCRdb called clonotypes with MiXCR, one entry per CDR3 protein. The sample has some 64,000 distinct CDR3 sequences; less than 15% are singletons. The sequenced sample was whole blood. The chain has TRBV5-1 and TRBJ2-5, with 8 bases lining up with TRBD1. The receptor comes from an adult who was a healthcare worker with PCR-confirmed SARS-CoV-2 infection or an uninfected control (not recorded which). The DNA of the CDR3 is TGCGCCAGCAGCAAGGAAGGGACAGGAGCGCAAGAGACCCAGTACTTC. Translation: CASSKEGTGAQETQYF.